This is a list of T cell receptor beta chains from one sample in a study of blood T cell repertoires in COVID-19. Profiled with immunoSEQ multiplex PCR; TCRdb holds only in-frame clones, not every one. The table shows about 170,000 clones, with approximately 90% occurring only once. Material: peripheral blood. These receptor sequences come from a man aged 45-65 years with acute or convalescent COVID-19. Each CDR3 is given with its conserved first and last residue. D genes are given only for firm matches. Clone size, where shown, is once, few, many, or a class for clones that have expanded.

d_gene | j_gene | abundance | v_gene | CDR3aa | CDR3nt
. | TRBJ1-1 | few | TRBV7-9 | CASSWPIGERSTEAFF | TGTGCCAGCAGCTGGCCTATTGGGGAGAGGAGTACTGAAGCTTTCTTT
TRBD1 | TRBJ2-1 | . | TRBV6-5 | CASSFGQGRDEQFF | TGTGCCAGCAGTTTTGGACAGGGCAGAGATGAGCAGTTCTTC
TRBD1 | TRBJ2-1 | . | TRBV6-2/TRBV6-3 | CASSYLGTAYYNEQFF | TGTGCCAGCAGTTACCTCGGGACAGCTTATTACAATGAGCAGTTCTTC
TRBD1 | TRBJ1-1 | . | TRBV10-3 | CAKQTGGGTEAFF | TGTGCCAAACAGACAGGGGGAGGCACTGAAGCTTTCTTT
TRBD1 | TRBJ2-3 | . | TRBV19 | CASSAYPGQRTDTQYF | TGTGCCAGTAGTGCCTACCCGGGACAGCGCACAGATACGCAGTATTTT
TRBD1 | TRBJ2-2 | once | TRBV5-1 | CASSSRTGGASGELFF | TGCGCCAGCAGCTCTCGGACAGGGGGCGCGTCCGGGGAGCTGTTTTTT
TRBD1 | TRBJ1-1 | . | TRBV29-1 | CSDGTGVGTEAFF | TGCAGCGACGGGACAGGGGTGGGGACTGAAGCTTTCTTT
. | TRBJ2-4 | . | TRBV29-1 | CSVEFVTGPEMNIQYF | TGCAGCGTTGAATTTGTAACAGGCCCCGAAATGAACATTCAGTACTTC
TRBD2 | TRBJ2-2 | . | TRBV10-2 | CASSETSGLNTGELFF | TGCGCCAGCAGTGAAACTAGCGGGCTTAACACCGGGGAGCTGTTTTTT
. | TRBJ1-2 | once | TRBV13 | CASSLGTATYGYTF | TGTGCCAGCAGCTTAGGGACAGCGACTTATGGCTACACCTTC